Shown below are 21 T cell receptor beta chains from a single sample sequenced in a study of T-cell reconstitution after alpha-beta-depleted transplantation in children. TCRbeta library preparation incorporated unique molecular identifiers. Via MiXCR, TCRdb re-called the PCR reads, giving one row per CDR3 protein. Among almost 400,000 distinct CDR3 sequences listed, around 20% were seen once. The sample consisted of PBMCs from the stem cell graft donor, taken from the stem cell graft. These receptors came from a human donor who donated a stem cell graft to a child with acute myeloid leukemia.

This rearrangement joins TRBV7-2 to TRBJ1-2; 10 nucleotides match TRBD1. The CDR3 is 14 amino acids. Unmatched junction bases numbered 2, after V lost 1 base and J lost 6 bases. Per the germline V gene, CDR1 is SGHTA and CDR2 is FQGNSA. The CDR3 bases are TGTGCCAGCAGCTTAGGGGACAGGGGACATGGCTACACCTTC. It encodes CASSLGDRGHGYTF.

This clonotype was picked up a small number of times. The chain combines TRBV24-1 with TRBJ2-3; D possibly corresponds to TRBD2 (7 bases). The V and J ends lost 0 bases and 2 bases respectively, with 11 bases between them. The CDR3 is made up of 16 amino acids. From germline, CDR1 is KGHDR and CDR2 SFDVKD. CDR3 coding DNA: TGTGCCACCAGTGATTTGGCGGGGGCCTCCACAGATACGCAGTATTTT. Its protein product is CATSDLAGASTDTQYF.

The sample holds a few counts of this clonotype. The gene calls are TRBV7-2 and TRBJ2-4; unclear D gene. This CDR3 is built from 14 residues. V lost 4 bases to trimming and J lost 9 bases, with 16 bases between them. CDR1 and CDR2 (germline): SGHTA, FQGNSA. The CDR3 loop reads CASSSSPSSAIQYF. CDR3 DNA: TGTGCCAGCAGCTCCAGTCCCTCTTCGGCCATTCAGTACTTC.

J is TRBJ2-1 and V is TRBV7-9; perhaps D is TRBD1 or TRBD2 (5 bases each). The V end lost 5 bases, the J end lost 9 bases, and 17 bases lay between the germline ends. The CDR3 runs to 14 residues. In germline, CDR1 is SEHNR, CDR2 FQNEAQ (reference sequence). Written as DNA, the CDR3 is TGTGCCAGCAGCCCATACGAGGGTAGGGGTGAGCAGTTCTTC. Translation gives CASSPYEGRGEQFF.

This clonotype was seen at least ten times. The chain joins TRBV12-3 or TRBV12-4 to TRBJ1-1; perhaps TRBD1 as D (5 bases). Between the trimmed V and J ends, which lost 1 base and 8 bases, there was a span of 8 bases. This CDR3 contains 12 residues. DNA of the CDR3: TGTGCCAGCAGTTTAGGGGGACCCGAAGCTTTCTTT. Translated, it gives CASSLGGPEAFF.

The genes are TRBV5-1 and TRBJ2-5; 8 bases are a match to TRBD1. The length of the CDR3 is 16 residues. J gave up 1 base and V 4 bases, and 9 bases lay outside the gene matches. Germline CDR1 is SGHRS and CDR2 is YFSETQ. The CDR3 DNA sequence: TGCGCCAGCAGCCCAGGACAGGGCCCCGCCCAAGAGACCCAGTACTTC. It yields the protein CASSPGQGPAQETQYF.

The genes are TRBV12-3 or TRBV12-4 and TRBJ1-1; 7 bases fit TRBD1. The CDR3 runs 13 residues. The J segment lost 7 bases and the V segment lost 2 bases, leaving 4 bases of the junction unmatched. This chain's CDR3 is CASSLRGPLEAFF. Here the CDR3 DNA reads TGTGCCAGCAGTTTAAGGGGGCCCCTTGAAGCTTTCTTT.

This clonotype has more than one count but fewer than ten. The rearrangement joins TRBV15 to TRBJ2-7, with D unclear. CDR1 is LNHNV and CDR2 is YYDKDF in the germline V gene (reference sequence). V dropped 2 bases and J dropped 5 bases, with 13 bases sitting between them. The CDR3 contains 14 residues. The chain's CDR3 is CATSRLWERDEQYF. CDR3 in DNA: TGTGCCACCAGCAGACTATGGGAAAGGGACGAGCAGTACTTC.

This clonotype came up a few times. The V call is TRBV10-3, the J call TRBJ2-4; D gene unclear. Trimming removed 4 bases at V and 1 base at J, with 2 bases between. This CDR3 region has 12 residues. CDR1 is ENHRY and CDR2 is SYGVKD in the germline V gene. This chain's CDR3 is CAISAAKNIQYF. The CDR3 DNA sequence: TGTGCCATCAGTGCGGCCAAAAACATTCAGTACTTC.

This clonotype was seen just once. The genes are TRBV5-6 and TRBJ2-3; 9 bases map to TRBD1. Germline CDR1 and CDR2: SGHDT and YYEEEE. The CDR3 sequence is 17 residues long. V lost 4 bases to trimming and J lost 3 bases; unmatched junction nucleotides: 12. This chain's CDR3 is CASSPTHGTGRTDTQYF. Written as DNA, the CDR3 is TGTGCCAGCAGCCCGACACACGGGACAGGGAGAACAGATACGCAGTATTTT.

The genes are TRBV29-1 and TRBJ2-1; possibly TRBD1 for D (5 bases). Trimming left V 7 bases short and J 3 bases short, with 16 bases between. The CDR3 extends over 14 amino acids. Germline V CDR1 and CDR2: SQVTM, ANQGSEA. CDR3: CSAHIGVGYNEQFF. Here the CDR3 DNA reads TGCAGCGCTCACATAGGGGTTGGCTACAATGAGCAGTTCTTC.

A few counts support this clonotype. V is TRBV7-2 and J is TRBJ2-3; unclear D gene. Germline loops: CDR1 SGHTA, CDR2 FQGNSA. Trimming took 7 bases from V and 0 from J, leaving 14 bases between them. This CDR3 spans 15 amino acids. The CDR3 sequence is CASNSLRSSTDTQYF. In DNA form, the CDR3 reads TGTGCCAGCAACTCCCTGCGGTCTAGCACAGATACGCAGTATTTT.

The rearrangement links TRBV12-3 or TRBV12-4 to TRBJ2-5; the D is unclear. This CDR3 is 12 amino acids long. The V end was cut by 3 bases, the J end by 11 bases, with 13 bases between. CDR3 in DNA: TGTGCCAGCAGTTTGGGCGGCACGACTCAGTACTTC. This gives the protein CASSLGGTTQYF.

This clonotype has a count of ten or more. The chain is built from TRBV20-1 and TRBJ2-2; 14 bases match TRBD2. CDR1 DFQATT and CDR2 SNEGSKA come from the germline V gene (reference sequence). J was trimmed by 5 bases and V by 5 bases; bases with no gene match: 4. CDR3 length: 15 amino acids. Here the CDR3 reads CSAGTSGSGTGELFF. CDR3 sequence (DNA): TGCAGTGCTGGGACTAGCGGGAGCGGTACCGGGGAGCTGTTTTTT.

This clonotype was seen a few times. The genes are TRBV9 and TRBJ2-7, with 11 bases matching TRBD2. The V gene end was trimmed by 0 bases and the J gene end by 3 bases; junction bases not matched to a gene: 2. The CDR3 sequence is 15 residues long. Germline-derived CDR1 and CDR2 are SGDLS and YYNGEE. The CDR3 reads CASSVAGLADYEQYF. As DNA, the CDR3 is TGTGCCAGCAGCGTAGCGGGACTAGCGGACTACGAGCAGTACTTC. Together with reference TRBV9 and TRBJ2-7, the CDR3 gives the full variable domain: DSGVTQTPKHLITATGQRVTLRCSPRSGDLSVYWYQQSLDQGLQFLIQYYNGEERAKGNILERFSAQQFPDLHSELNLSSLELGDSALYFCASSVAGLADYEQYFGPGTRLTVT.

This clonotype was seen more than once but under ten times. The V and J genes are TRBV24-1 and TRBJ1-5; D perhaps matches TRBD1 (5 bases). Trimming left V 5 bases short and J 7 bases short, with 14 bases between. Looked up from germline, CDR1 is KGHDR and CDR2 is SFDVKD. The CDR3 loop spans 14 amino acids. The CDR3 region has the DNA TGTGCCACCAGTGGGGGCTTTGAGGGACAGCCCCAGCATTTT. The encoded protein is CATSGGFEGQPQHF.

This clonotype occurred many times. This chain uses TRBV12-3 or TRBV12-4 with TRBJ2-1; D may correspond to TRBD1 or TRBD2 (5 bases each). The CDR3 runs to 16 residues. The V and J ends lost 7 bases and 2 bases respectively, with 18 bases between them. Here the CDR3 reads CASIKRGYTTYNEQFF. CDR3 coding DNA: TGTGCCAGCATCAAACGGGGCTATACCACCTACAATGAGCAGTTCTTC.

This chain joins TRBV6-1 and TRBJ2-7, with D possibly called TRBD1 or TRBD2 (5 bases each). CDR1 is MNHNS, CDR2 SASEGT, per germline. This CDR3 region has 17 residues. Trimming took 2 bases from V and 5 from J, leaving 22 bases between them. CDR3 loop: CASSERTGRKISNEQYF. The CDR3 nucleotides read TGTGCCAGCAGTGAACGTACGGGGCGGAAGATTTCTAACGAGCAGTACTTC.

This clonotype was recorded a few times. The V and J genes are TRBV7-6 and TRBJ2-3; D not resolved. Trimming pared 5 bases from V and 6 bases from J, leaving 12 bases between. The CDR3 is 13 residues long. Germline V gene sequence: CDR1 SGHVS, CDR2 FNYEAQ. DNA of the CDR3: TGTGCCAGCAGCCCCGCAAAGTGGGATACGCAGTATTTT. This sequence encodes CASSPAKWDTQYF.

This clonotype occurred a few times. The gene calls are TRBV6-1 and TRBJ2-7; TRBD2 matches at 9 bases. CDR1 and CDR2 from the germline V gene are MNHNS and SASEGT. V was clipped by 6 bases and J by 4 bases; unmatched bases: 10. The CDR3 totals 15 residues. CDR3 sequence (DNA): TGTGCCAGCAGACCCAGCGGGAGGAACCAATACGAGCAGTACTTC. Protein sequence: CASRPSGRNQYEQYF.

This clonotype turned up a few times. CDR3 bases: TGTGCCAGCAGAGCCTCCGGGACCGGGTATGGCTACACCTTC. Protein product: CASRASGTGYGYTF. V usage is TRBV6-1 and J usage is TRBJ1-2, with D perhaps matching TRBD1 (5 bases). The CDR3 is made up of 14 amino acids. V was pared by 6 bases and J by 5 bases, with 16 bases between. Germline CDR1 is MNHNS and CDR2 is SASEGT.